This entry describes one T cell receptor beta chain. The CDR3 covers 13 residues. CDR1 and CDR2 (germline): SNHLY, FYNNEI. V shed 2 bases, J shed 8 bases, and the junction held 5 bases outside the gene matches. Authors' methods: Using reference gene primer amplification, nucleated cell counts were estimated. TCRdb's table, derived via immunoSEQ multiplex PCR, lists solely in-frame clones and lacks some. That table furnishes V, J and clone size, whereas the DNA furnished D and trimming. The sample holds around 170,000 clones; 65% to 85% are singletons and the top ten take about 15%. This sample is drawn from a study of blood T cell repertoires in COVID-19.

Sequencing input: peripheral blood. The receptor was isolated from an elderly woman with acute or convalescent COVID-19. The rearrangement uses TRBV2 and TRBJ1-2; 7 nucleotides align to TRBD1. The CDR3 DNA is TGTGCCAGCAGTGAATTGGGACAGTGGGGCTACACCTTC. It encodes CASSELGQWGYTF.